Following are 30 T cell receptor beta chains from one sample sequenced in a study of blood T cell repertoires in COVID-19. The method was immunoSEQ multiplex PCR; TCRdb's version includes in-frame clones alone and lacks a portion of them. This sample has 250,000 or so clones, with roughly four fifths found just once. Sample: PBMCs or T cells enriched from blood (not recorded which). These TCRs come from a man aged 50-60 years who had recovered from COVID-19.

V usage is TRBV6-2 or TRBV6-3 and J usage is TRBJ2-2; 7 bases fit TRBD2. Trimming cost V 5 bases and J 3 bases; bases outside gene matches: 9. This CDR3 is built from 16 residues. Germline V gives CDR1 MNHEY, CDR2 SVGEGT. The CDR3 protein is CASSLLSGFYTGELFF. CDR3 coding DNA: TGTGCCAGCAGTCTACTTAGCGGGTTCTACACCGGGGAGCTGTTTTTT.

The J gene is TRBJ1-1, the V gene TRBV5-1; D is undetermined. There are 11 residues in the CDR3. Between the trimmed V and J ends, which lost 7 bases and 3 bases, there was a span of 7 bases. Germline V gene sequence: CDR1 SGHRS, CDR2 YFSETQ. The CDR3 here is CASRGDTEAFF. DNA of the CDR3: TGCGCCAGCCGGGGAGACACTGAAGCTTTCTTT.

The rearrangement links TRBV7-9 to TRBJ2-3, with D perhaps TRBD2 (5 bases). This CDR3 is 15 amino acids long. The germline V gene has CDR1 SEHNR and CDR2 FQNEAQ (reference sequence). V shed 2 bases and J shed 2 bases, with 11 bases lying between them. The CDR3 bases are TGTGCCAGCAGCTTATACCTAGCTACCACAGATACGCAGTATTTT. This translates into CASSLYLATTDTQYF.

This chain links TRBV5-1 with TRBJ2-6; D is possibly TRBD1 (6 bases). The CDR3 has 18 amino acids. V lost 4 bases, J lost 2 bases, and 19 bases lay in between. The germline CDR1 and CDR2 sequences are SGHRS and YFSETQ. In nucleotides, the CDR3 is TGCGCCAGCAGCCCCACAGGGAATCGGGGTGCTGGGGCCAACGTCCTGACTTTC. This sequence encodes CASSPTGNRGAGANVLTF.

V is TRBV10-3 and J is TRBJ2-7, with a possible D match to TRBD2 (7 bases). The CDR3 runs to 17 residues. Trimming removed 11 bases from V and 0 bases from J, with 26 bases in between. Germline CDR1 is ENHRY and CDR2 is SYGVKD. CDR3 residues: CAARSGGGPTSSYEQYF. The DNA for the CDR3 is TGTGCCGCCAGGAGTGGGGGGGGCCCGACCTCCTCCTACGAGCAGTACTTC.

The table lists this clone with a few counts. The chain joins TRBV18 to TRBJ2-2; D is unresolved. V was clipped by 3 bases and J by 8 bases, with 4 bases between them. Germline CDR1 KGHSH, CDR2 LQKENI. The CDR3 is 11 amino acids. CDR3 region: CASSPTGELFF. CDR3 DNA: TGTGCCAGCTCACCGACTGGGGAGCTGTTTTTT.

The genes are TRBV18 and TRBJ1-6, with a possible D match to TRBD1 (6 bases). With 6 bases removed from V and 11 bases from J, the gap between germline ends came to 20 bases. CDR1 and CDR2 (germline): KGHSH, LQKENI. This CDR3 spans 15 amino acids. CDR3 protein: CASSRGEQAVPPLHF. In DNA, the CDR3 is TGTGCCAGCTCCAGGGGTGAACAGGCCGTTCCACCCCTCCACTTT.

The chain combines TRBV6-2 or TRBV6-3 with TRBJ1-2, with D possibly matching TRBD1 (5 bases). This CDR3 spans 16 amino acids. Germline CDR1 MNHEY, CDR2 SVGEGT. The ends were cut back, 2 bases at V and 3 bases at J, with 16 bases in the middle. CDR3 protein: CASSYMPGKEYYGYTF. The CDR3 nucleotides read TGTGCCAGCAGTTACATGCCAGGGAAGGAATACTATGGCTACACCTTC.

The rearrangement links TRBV6-5 to TRBJ2-3; 11 bases align to TRBD2. Germline V lookup: CDR1 MNHEY, CDR2 SVGAGI. The trim removed 6 bases at V and 3 bases at J, leaving 5 bases unmatched. CDR3 length equals 15 residues. The CDR3 coding sequence is TGTGCCAGCAGGATAGCGGGGGGGCGAACAGATACGCAGTATTTT. Protein product: CASRIAGGRTDTQYF.

This chain links TRBV10-2 with TRBJ1-1; a possible D gene is TRBD1 (5 bases). Between the trimmed V and J ends, which lost 0 bases and 3 bases, there was a span of 8 bases. The CDR3 totals 14 residues. The germline V gene encodes CDR1 WSHSY and CDR2 SAAADI. CDR3 amino acids: CASSESKGYTEAFF. The CDR3 nucleotides read TGCGCCAGCAGTGAGTCGAAGGGGTACACTGAAGCTTTCTTT.

This clone was seen more than once but under ten times. The rearrangement joins TRBV5-1 to TRBJ1-2; D uncertain. Germline V gene sequence: CDR1 SGHRS, CDR2 YFSETQ. The CDR3 is made up of 16 amino acids. The V and J ends lost 0 bases and 3 bases respectively, with 15 bases between them. In nucleotides, the CDR3 is TGCGCCAGCAGCTTGGGGGCAGGACGCGGGGACTATGGCTACACCTTC. This codes for CASSLGAGRGDYGYTF.

The genes are TRBV27 and TRBJ2-7; weak D call: TRBD1 (6 bases). V was cut by 7 bases and J by 4 bases, with 17 bases left in between. CDR1 is MNHEY, CDR2 SMNVEV, per germline (reference sequence). The CDR3 is made up of 14 amino acids. CDR3 protein: CASKAQGKSYEQYF. CDR3 in DNA: TGTGCCAGCAAGGCACAGGGAAAGAGTTACGAGCAGTACTTC.

The rearrangement uses TRBV5-6 and TRBJ2-7; TRBD1 agrees at 7 bases. The germline CDR1 and CDR2 sequences are SGHDT and YYEEEE. With 3 bases clipped from V and 2 bases from J, the junction kept 8 bases outside the gene matches. CDR3 length equals 15 residues. CDR3 region: CASSSRGLPPYEQYF. The CDR3 DNA reads as TGTGCCAGCAGCTCAAGGGGGCTCCCCCCCTACGAGCAGTACTTC.

The gene calls are TRBV3-1 (or the pseudogene TRBV3-2) and TRBJ1-5; 7 positions agree with TRBD1. The ends lost 5 bases at V and 6 bases at J; junction bases unmatched: 10. The CDR3 spans 15 residues. In germline, CDR1 is LGHDT, CDR2 YNNKEL (reference sequence). Written as DNA, the CDR3 is TGTGCCAGCAGCTTACAGGGGCTGTGGGGTCAGCCCCAGCATTTT. This sequence encodes CASSLQGLWGQPQHF.

This chain uses TRBV7-9 with TRBJ2-7; possible D gene TRBD2, 5 bases. Trimming cost V 5 bases and J 9 bases, with 20 bases left between them. The CDR3 spans 14 residues. Germline CDR1 is SEHNR and CDR2 is FQNEAQ (reference sequence). The CDR3 coding sequence is TGTGCCAGCAGCCAGACTGCGAGCGGTGGGGTGCAGTACTTC. Amino acid sequence: CASSQTASGGVQYF.

The gene calls are TRBV4-1 and TRBJ2-7; TRBD1 matches at 9 bases. From germline, CDR1 is MGHRA and CDR2 YSYEKL. The CDR3 covers 14 residues. The V gene end was trimmed by 3 bases and the J gene end by 6 bases; junction bases not matched to a gene: 6. The CDR3 bases are TGCGCCAGCAGCCAGGGGACAGGGTATCGCGAGCAGTACTTC. Translated, it gives CASSQGTGYREQYF.

The table lists this clone with a count of one. The chain is built from TRBV11-2 and TRBJ2-7; D may be TRBD1 (5 bases). The CDR3 has 15 amino acids. The germline CDR1 and CDR2 sequences are SGHAT and FQNNGV. V was cut by 3 bases and J by 3 bases, with 15 bases left in between. For the CDR3, the DNA is TGTGCCAGCAGCTTCAAGGGGTCTCTCGGCTACGAGCAGTACTTC. Its translation: CASSFKGSLGYEQYF.

The V and J genes are TRBV19 and TRBJ1-5; D possibly corresponds to TRBD1 (5 bases). Trimming removed 3 bases at V and 4 bases at J, with 10 bases between. In germline, CDR1 is LNHDA, CDR2 SQIVND (reference sequence). The CDR3 is 14 residues long. The CDR3 DNA reads TGTGCCAGTAGTATGTGGGGCGGTAATCAGCCCCAGCATTTT. Translating it yields CASSMWGGNQPQHF.

The rearrangement joins TRBV5-1 to TRBJ2-2; 8 nucleotides align to TRBD1. Looked up from germline, CDR1 is SGHRS and CDR2 is YFSETQ. V lost 4 bases, J lost 2 bases, and 7 bases stayed unmatched. The CDR3 consists of 16 residues. The CDR3 loop reads CASSRESGGNTGELFF. In nucleotides, the CDR3 is TGCGCCAGCAGCCGGGAATCAGGGGGCAACACCGGGGAGCTGTTTTTT.

The rearrangement links TRBV18 to TRBJ2-7, with 8 bases identical to TRBD1. The V and J ends lost 2 bases and 4 bases, in that order; junction bases with no gene match: 7. Germline V gene data show CDR1 as KGHSH and CDR2 as LQKENI. CDR3 length: 15 amino acids. In DNA, the CDR3 is TGTGCCAGCTCACCAACGGAACAGGGGGGATACGAGCAGTACTTC. Translating it yields CASSPTEQGGYEQYF.

The V and J genes are TRBV3-1 (or the pseudogene TRBV3-2) and TRBJ1-2; 12 bases agree with TRBD1. After removal of 2 bases from V and 4 bases from J, the junction contained 8 bases not matched to a gene. In germline, CDR1 is LGHDT, CDR2 YNNKEL (reference sequence). CDR3 length: 17 residues. CDR3 in DNA: TGTGCCAGCAGCCAACTCTCCGGGACAGGGGGCATCTATGGCTACACCTTC. Translating gives CASSQLSGTGGIYGYTF.

In DNA, the CDR3 is TGTGCCAGCAGCTTAGCGGGCGAAATCGAGCAGTACTTC. Translated, it gives CASSLAGEIEQYF. The chain is built from TRBV7-9 and TRBJ2-7; D unclear. Trimming took off 0 bases at V and 6 bases at J, with 9 bases between the two ends. The germline CDR1 and CDR2 sequences are SEHNR and FQNEAQ (reference sequence). The CDR3 sequence is 13 residues long.

This chain uses TRBV18 with TRBJ1-1; D not certain. The CDR3 length is 15 residues. The germline V gene has CDR1 KGHSH and CDR2 LQKENI. V was pared by 6 bases and J by 2 bases, with 16 bases between. The DNA for the CDR3 is TGTGCCAGCTCCAAAGACATCCACAGAAACACTGAAGCTTTCTTT. The encoded protein is CASSKDIHRNTEAFF.

The chain employs TRBV12-5 and TRBJ1-1; D not certain. Germline V lookup: CDR1 LGHNT, CDR2 FRNRAP. V was cut by 4 bases and J by 0 bases, with 9 bases left in between. The length of the CDR3 is 14 residues. The CDR3 loop reads CASGSLTVNTEAFF. CDR3 in DNA: TGTGCTAGTGGTTCCTTAACGGTGAACACTGAAGCTTTCTTT.

The chain employs TRBV24-1 and TRBJ2-5; the D gene is possibly TRBD1 (5 bases). Between the trimmed V and J ends, which lost 5 bases and 10 bases, there was a span of 19 bases. Germline V gene lookup returns CDR1 KGHDR and CDR2 SFDVKD. The CDR3 totals 14 residues. The CDR3 loop is CATSVSSAPRGQYF. The CDR3 coding sequence is TGTGCCACCAGTGTAAGTTCCGCGCCAAGGGGCCAGTACTTC.

This clone was observed once. Here the CDR3 DNA reads TGTGCCATCAGTGAGGGGACAGGGGCTTATGGCTACACCTTC. Translating it yields CAISEGTGAYGYTF. The chain joins TRBV10-3 to TRBJ1-2; 10 nucleotides align to TRBD1. J was trimmed by 5 bases and V by 2 bases; bases with no gene match: 2. From germline, CDR1 is ENHRY and CDR2 SYGVKD. This CDR3 spans 14 amino acids.

This clone showed up just a few times. CDR3 nucleotide sequence: TGCGCCAGCAGTAGACTAGCGGGGGGCGTGAGCTCCTACAATGAGCAGTTCTTC. Translating gives CASSRLAGGVSSYNEQFF. The chain links TRBV10-2 to TRBJ2-1; TRBD2 aligns across 13 bases. Per the germline V gene, CDR1 is WSHSY and CDR2 is SAAADI. The CDR3 spans 18 residues. The ends lost 5 bases at V and 0 bases at J; junction bases unmatched: 7.

The chain links TRBV6-2 or TRBV6-3 to TRBJ2-2; possible D gene TRBD2, 5 bases. CDR1 MNHEY and CDR2 SVGEGT come from the germline V gene. V shed 6 bases and J shed 1 base, with 21 bases lying between them. The CDR3 runs 18 residues. The CDR3 DNA follows: TGTGCCAGCAGCCCTACAACCGGACTTTCTCGGAACACCGGGGAGCTGTTTTTT. As protein: CASSPTTGLSRNTGELFF.

This chain connects TRBV7-3 to TRBJ1-6; D not resolved. The CDR3 runs to 14 residues. The V end lost 7 bases, the J end lost 10 bases, and 17 bases lay between the germline ends. Per the germline V gene, CDR1 is SGHTA and CDR2 is FQGTGA. The CDR3, as DNA: TGTGCCAGCACTTCGGCAGGCTACTTGTCACCCCTCCACTTT. This translates into CASTSAGYLSPLHF.

J is TRBJ1-5 and V is TRBV27, with a weak D call TRBD1 (6 bases). V gave up 3 bases and J gave up 4 bases, with 16 bases separating them. The CDR3 is made up of 16 amino acids. Germline lookup yields CDR1 MNHEY and CDR2 SMNVEV (reference sequence). The CDR3 region is CASSFTGGGWNQPQHF. Here the CDR3 DNA reads TGTGCCAGCAGTTTTACGGGGGGCGGATGGAATCAGCCCCAGCATTTT.